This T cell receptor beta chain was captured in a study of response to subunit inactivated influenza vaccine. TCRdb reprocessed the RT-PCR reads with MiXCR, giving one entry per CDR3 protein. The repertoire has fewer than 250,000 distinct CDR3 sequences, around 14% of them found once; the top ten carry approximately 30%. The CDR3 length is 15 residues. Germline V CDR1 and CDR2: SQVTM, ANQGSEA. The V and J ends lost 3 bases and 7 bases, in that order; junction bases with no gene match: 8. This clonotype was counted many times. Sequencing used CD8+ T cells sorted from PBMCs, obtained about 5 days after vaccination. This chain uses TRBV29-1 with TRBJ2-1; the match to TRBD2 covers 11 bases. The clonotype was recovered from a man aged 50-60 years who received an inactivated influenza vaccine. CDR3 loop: CSVDLSGRARNEQFF. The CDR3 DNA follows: TGCAGCGTTGATCTTAGCGGGAGGGCTAGGAATGAGCAGTTCTTC.